Below, 13 T cell receptor beta chains from the same sample are listed, as sequenced in a study of shared clonotypes between healthy human individuals (dated by TCRdb to the early 2020s). Library preparation was by the immunoSEQ multiplex PCR assay. The table was pulled from immuneACCESS by TCRdb, which kept in-frame rearrangements only. Such tables lose some clones; where checked, under half of the loss comes from unresolved V genes, and the rest has no known cause. The sample table contains fewer than 1.4 million clones; only one count was recorded for 70% to 80% of them. The top ten clonotypes cover roughly 0.62% of the sample. The source material was memory CD4+ T cells from PBMCs. The sample's cell subset or site label, in plain terms: CD45RA-negative fraction. These receptor sequences come from a young man in good health. Some clones in this sample may be carry-over from other donors' samples.

The genes are TRBV18 and TRBJ2-2; 7 bases map to TRBD1. Trimming removed 0 bases from V and 6 bases from J; junction bases left unmatched: 7. This CDR3 is 16 amino acids long. From germline, CDR1 is KGHSH and CDR2 LQKENI. The CDR3 DNA sequence: TGTGCCAGCTCACCACCGCGAAGGCAGGGGGCCGGGGAGCTGTTTTTT. It encodes CASSPPRRQGAGELFF.

The chain couples TRBV5-1 to TRBJ2-4; 9 bases map to TRBD1. Germline CDR1 and CDR2: SGHRS and YFSETQ. This CDR3 region has 15 residues. The V and J ends lost 0 bases and 8 bases, in that order; junction bases with no gene match: 6. CDR3 protein: CASSLEGQGKHIQYF. The CDR3 coding sequence is TGCGCCAGCAGCTTGGAGGGACAGGGTAAACACATTCAGTACTTC.

The chain links TRBV4-2 to TRBJ2-1, with 7 nucleotides matching TRBD2. CDR3 length equals 15 residues. Germline CDR1 LGHNA, CDR2 YNFKEQ. V shed 3 bases and J 4 bases; nucleotides not matched to a gene: 6. The CDR3 loop is CASSQEAGLYNEQFF. CDR3 DNA sequence: TGTGCCAGCAGCCAGGAAGCGGGGTTATACAATGAGCAGTTCTTC.

A single count supports this clone. V is TRBV9 and J is TRBJ1-1; TRBD1 agrees at 11 bases. CDR1 and CDR2 from the germline V gene are SGDLS and YYNGEE. The CDR3 sequence is 14 residues long. V dropped 4 bases and J dropped 7; count of bases not matched to a gene: 6. The CDR3 spells CASSPRTGGLEAFF. Here the CDR3 DNA reads TGTGCCAGCAGCCCCCGGACAGGGGGCCTTGAAGCTTTCTTT.

The V and J genes are TRBV27 and TRBJ2-7; D uncertain. V was clipped by 7 bases and J by 0 bases, with 7 bases between them. The germline V gene encodes CDR1 MNHEY and CDR2 SMNVEV (reference sequence). CDR3 length: 12 amino acids. The CDR3 DNA follows: TGTGCCAGCACCTCCAGCTCCTACGAGCAGTACTTC. Protein: CASTSSSYEQYF.

The gene calls are TRBV19 and TRBJ1-2; D is uncertain. V was pared by 1 base and J by 8 bases, with 14 bases between. Germline-derived CDR1 and CDR2 are LNHDA and SQIVND (reference sequence). The CDR3 sequence is 14 residues long. The chain's CDR3 is CASSIVNPGNGYTF. CDR3 bases: TGTGCCAGTAGTATAGTCAACCCCGGAAACGGCTACACCTTC. Supplemented by reference TRBV19 and TRBJ1-2, the full variable domain reads DGGITQSPKYLFRKEGQNVTLSCEQNLNHDAMYWYRQDPGQGLRLIYYSQIVNDFQKGDIAEGYSVSREKKESFPLTVTSAQKNPTAFYLCASSIVNPGNGYTFGSGTRLTVV.

This clone was seen just once. This chain joins TRBV27 and TRBJ2-1; 10 nucleotides line up with TRBD1. V dropped 6 bases and J dropped 8; count of bases not matched to a gene: 4. Looked up from germline, CDR1 is MNHEY and CDR2 is SMNVEV (reference sequence). The CDR3 extends over 13 amino acids. The DNA of the CDR3 is TGTGCCAGCAGGGGACAGGGGCGGGATGAGCAGTTCTTC. The encoded protein is CASRGQGRDEQFF.

The rearrangement uses TRBV6-5 and TRBJ2-7, with D perhaps matching TRBD1 (6 bases). The germline gives CDR1 MNHEY, CDR2 SVGAGI. V was pared by 5 bases and J by 7 bases, with 21 bases between. CDR3 length: 15 residues. The CDR3 sequence is CASSPHDRYLREQYF. CDR3 bases: TGTGCCAGCAGTCCTCACGACAGGTACCTACGGGAGCAGTACTTC.

The genes are TRBV6-5 and TRBJ1-2, with D uncertain. The CDR3 loop spans 14 amino acids. The V gene lost 0 bases and the J gene lost 11 bases, with 16 bases spanning the gap. CDR1 and CDR2 from the germline V gene are MNHEY and SVGAGI. The CDR3 bases are TGTGCCAGCAGTTACTCGGGCAGGCAATGGAAGTACACCTTC. Its translation is CASSYSGRQWKYTF.

The chain uses TRBV5-1 and TRBJ1-1; D remains unclear. The CDR3 extends over 11 amino acids. CDR1 is SGHRS, CDR2 YFSETQ, per germline. Trimming took off 5 bases at V and 4 bases at J, with 6 bases between the two ends. CDR3 loop: CASSRGTEAFF. In nucleotides, the CDR3 is TGCGCCAGCAGTCGGGGCACTGAAGCTTTCTTT. Supplemented by reference TRBV5-1 and TRBJ1-1, the full variable domain reads KAGVTQTPRYLIKTRGQQVTLSCSPISGHRSVSWYQQTPGQGLQFLFEYFSETQRNKGNFPGRFSGRQFSNSRSEMNVSTLELGDSALYLCASSRGTEAFFGQGTRLTVV.

This rearrangement joins TRBV5-5 to TRBJ2-3, with 7 bases lining up with TRBD2. Looked up from germline, CDR1 is SGHKS and CDR2 is YYEKEE (reference sequence). The V segment lost 2 bases and the J segment 5 bases; nucleotides outside the gene matches: 5. The CDR3 sequence is 14 residues long. The CDR3 nucleotides read TGTGCCAGCAGCTTTCCTGGGGAGGGAGATACGCAGTATTTT. As protein: CASSFPGEGDTQYF.

The chain employs TRBV10-3 and TRBJ2-7, with TRBD1 identical over 10 bases. Trimming took 8 bases from V and 9 from J; bases not matched to a gene: 13. In germline, CDR1 is ENHRY, CDR2 SYGVKD. The CDR3 covers 14 residues. CDR3 sequence reads: CAIGTGTGDVGQYF. The CDR3 DNA reads TGTGCCATCGGTACTGGGACAGGGGACGTCGGGCAGTACTTC.

This clone has only one observation. The same CDR3 is also encoded by other DNA sequences in this sample. The chain employs TRBV18 and TRBJ1-2, with a tentative D call TRBD1 (6 bases). The V gene lost 2 bases and the J gene lost 3 bases, with 7 bases spanning the gap. The CDR3 contains 13 residues. CDR1 and CDR2 (germline): KGHSH, LQKENI. CDR3 DNA sequence: TGTGCCAGCTCACCAAGGACAGACTATGGCTACACCTTC. Translating it yields CASSPRTDYGYTF.